This TCR beta chain was identified in a study of blood T cell repertoires in COVID-19 (dated by TCRdb to 2018 to 2021). As for the study more broadly: Samples from collaborators originated in the United States, Italy and Spain and spanned both the acute and convalescent phases of COVID-19. The dataset comprised deeply sampled blood TCRbeta repertoires from subjects exposed to, actively infected with, or recovered from COVID-19. HLA class I and class II types, where available, came from metadata supplied by the sample provider rather than from assay-based typing. The sample metadata nearly always contained a de-identified subject ID, COVID-19 status, age in years and sex. The samples were drawn from two sources: the first 160 participants of the ongoing ImmuneRACE study, and 1,254 subjects contributed by 6 global collaborators. The prospective study material was composed of cDNA or gDNA derived from T cells, B-cell-depleted T cells, or PBMCs. The repertoires were released in a freely available public database meant as a resource for research on the immune response to SARS-CoV-2. Broad study findings and their caveats: The amount of clinical and demographic metadata varied by source and participant and was provided uncurated.

TCRbeta CDR3 regions were amplified from genomic DNA by means of the immunoSEQ Assay, a bias-controlled multiplex PCR. As for the original processing: Within the assay, amplification of reference gene primers was used to estimate how many nucleated cells each sample contained. To quantify the absolute abundance of each unique TCRbeta CDR3 rearrangement, sequence reads were collapsed and filtered. For each sample, productive Simpson clonality was calculated as the square root of Simpson's diversity index over productive rearrangements. Drawn from immuneACCESS, this table holds only the in-frame rearrangements with V and J called that TCRdb kept. Clones are partly lost; checked studies trace under half to an unresolved V gene and leave the rest unexplained. V and J calls and clone size are those listed in that table; D and trimming were worked out from the DNA. The sample contains more than 300,000 clones, about 87% of them found a single time. The top ten constitute approximately 1.6% of the sample.

The germline V gene supplies CDR1 MNHEY and CDR2 SVGAGI. Deletion took 6 bases off V and 0 bases off J, with a span of 12 bases between the germline ends. Spanning cysteine to phenylalanine, the CDR3 consists of 15 amino acids. The kept DNA is CDR3 alone, 45 bases in frame from the first base. At one collaborating source in Seattle, patients were enrolled during active infection and were followed longitudinally through the course of disease. The collaborating institutions used their own protocols to collect whole blood in K2EDTA tubes. For TCRbeta analysis, collaborator samples were shipped as frozen whole blood, as isolated PBMCs, or as DNA extracted from either sample type. This clone was found a few times. It has no known antigen specificity. It has no much larger one-base neighbor in the sample; base qualities were not kept.

The sequenced sample consisted of peripheral blood. The sequence derives from a woman aged 25 to 39 with COVID-19, enrolled during active disease. The V and J segments used are TRBV6-5 and TRBJ1-3; TRBD1 is perhaps the D gene, given 5 matching bases. The CDR3: CASSRRGTSGNTIYF. The nucleotide sequence reads as follows: TGTGCCAGCAGCCGACGGGGGACCTCTGGAAACACCATATATTTT.